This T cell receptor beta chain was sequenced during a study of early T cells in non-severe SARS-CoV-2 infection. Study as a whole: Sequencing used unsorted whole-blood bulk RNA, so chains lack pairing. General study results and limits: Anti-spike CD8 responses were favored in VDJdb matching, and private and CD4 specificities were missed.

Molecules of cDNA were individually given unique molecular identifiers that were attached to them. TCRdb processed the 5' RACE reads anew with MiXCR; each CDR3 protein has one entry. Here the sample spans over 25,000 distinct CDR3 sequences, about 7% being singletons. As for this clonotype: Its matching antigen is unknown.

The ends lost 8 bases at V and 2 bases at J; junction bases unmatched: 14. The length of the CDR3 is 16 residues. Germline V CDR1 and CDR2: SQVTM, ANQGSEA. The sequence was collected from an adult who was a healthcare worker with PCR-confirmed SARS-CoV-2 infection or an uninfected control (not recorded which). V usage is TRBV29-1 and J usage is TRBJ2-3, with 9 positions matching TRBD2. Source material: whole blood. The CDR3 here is CSPEGLAGQFTDTQYF. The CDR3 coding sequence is TGCAGCCCTGAGGGGCTAGCGGGGCAATTCACAGATACGCAGTATTTT.